This T cell receptor beta chain was documented in a study of CD8 T cells in Susac syndrome. Random hexamers were used to reverse transcribe 0.5 to 1 ug of RNA. TCRdb re-called the immunoSEQ multiplex PCR reads through MiXCR, storing one row per CDR3 protein. This repertoire shows tens of thousands of distinct CDR3 sequences, around 93% found once; its top ten account for roughly 0.5%. With 0 bases removed from V and 5 bases from J, the gap between germline ends came to 20 bases. From germline, CDR1 is KGHSH and CDR2 LQKENI. CDR3 length equals 17 residues. The clonotype originates from a human donor with multiple sclerosis. Sequenced: CD8+ T cells from PBMCs. This sequence joins TRBV18 and TRBJ2-7, with D possibly TRBD1 on 5 matching bases. The CDR3 bases are TGTGCCAGCTCACCACCGATCAGGGAATGGGGAACCCACGAGCAGTACTTC. This encodes CASSPPIREWGTHEQYF.